Shown below are 18 T cell receptor beta chains from a single sample sequenced in a study of T cells in Graves' hyperthyroidism and ophthalmopathy. Authors of the study amplified TCR beta CDR3 regions from RNA transcripts. In the first-round RT-PCR of the TCR CDR3, the HTBI primer set was used. From the multiplex PCR reads, TCRdb called clonotypes with MiXCR, one entry per CDR3 protein. The sample has hundreds of thousands of distinct CDR3 sequences; about 19% are singletons. Sequenced: blood. The receptors were gathered from a woman aged 50 to 65 with Graves' hyperthyroidism that later progressed to Graves' ophthalmopathy.

The sample holds a few counts of this clonotype. The chain recombines TRBV6-1 with TRBJ1-4; no firm D call. Germline CDR1 is MNHNS and CDR2 is SASEGT. This CDR3 has 14 residues. The germline V and J ends were trimmed by 8 bases and 5 bases, with 15 bases remaining between them. The CDR3 DNA is TGTGCCAGCCTAGACGGGGTCGGAAATGAAAAACTGTTTTTT. Translated: CASLDGVGNEKLFF.

This clonotype was picked up a small number of times. The chain has TRBV27 and TRBJ2-7; the match to TRBD1 covers 8 bases. The germline V gene has CDR1 MNHEY and CDR2 SMNVEV (reference sequence). V shed 5 bases, J shed 5 bases, and the junction held 11 bases outside the gene matches. The CDR3 has 15 amino acids. The CDR3 DNA sequence: TGTGCCAGCAGTACCCCCGGACAGGGTCTCCACGAGCAGTACTTC. This codes for CASSTPGQGLHEQYF.

This clonotype has a handful of counts. This chain connects TRBV6-5 to TRBJ2-5, with 7 bases lining up with TRBD2. The CDR3 runs to 14 residues. Looked up from germline, CDR1 is MNHEY and CDR2 is SVGAGI. V shed 2 bases and J 4 bases; nucleotides not matched to a gene: 4. The CDR3 nucleotides read TGTGCCAGCAGTTACCACGGGGAGGGAGAGACCCAGTACTTC. Translation: CASSYHGEGETQYF.

This clonotype was seen more than once but under ten times. V usage is TRBV20-1 and J usage is TRBJ2-1; D is possibly TRBD1 (5 bases). CDR1 DFQATT and CDR2 SNEGSKA come from the germline V gene (reference sequence). Trimming left V 6 bases short and J 14 bases short, with 26 bases between. The length of the CDR3 is 14 residues. This CDR3 reads CSAPERVMGQIEFF. CDR3 DNA sequence: TGCAGTGCCCCCGAAAGGGTCATGGGGCAAATAGAGTTCTTC.

The V and J genes are TRBV10-3 and TRBJ2-3; 7 nucleotides align to TRBD1. J lost 3 bases, V lost 6 bases, and 6 bases had no gene match. CDR1 is ENHRY and CDR2 is SYGVKD in the germline V gene. This CDR3 is 14 amino acids long. The CDR3 DNA reads as TGTGCCATCAGACCAGGGGGTGGAACAGATACGCAGTATTTT. It specifies CAIRPGGGTDTQYF.

V is TRBV6-2 or TRBV6-3 and J is TRBJ1-4; D gene unclear. Germline CDR1 and CDR2: MNHEY and SVGEGT. Trimming took 10 bases from V and 7 from J, leaving 13 bases between them. CDR3 length: 12 residues. The CDR3 DNA follows: TGTGCCACCATCGGGGTTGGTGAAAAACTGTTTTTT. Translated, it gives CATIGVGEKLFF.

The chain joins TRBV5-6 to TRBJ2-2; TRBD2 matches 10 bases. Germline V gene sequence: CDR1 SGHDT, CDR2 YYEEEE. The CDR3 covers 16 residues. With V trimmed by 0 bases and J by 4 bases, 3 bases remained unmatched. CDR3 region: CASSLELAGSTGELFF. The CDR3 DNA sequence: TGTGCCAGCAGCTTGGAACTAGCGGGGAGCACCGGGGAGCTGTTTTTT.

This clonotype was picked up many times. V is TRBV28 and J is TRBJ2-7; weak D call: TRBD1 (5 bases). CDR1 MDHEN and CDR2 SYDVKM come from the germline V gene. This CDR3 region has 11 residues. V dropped 7 bases and J dropped 7 bases, with 11 bases sitting between them. The CDR3 nucleotides read TGTGCCAGCACTCTAGGGGTTGAGCAGTACTTC. It encodes CASTLGVEQYF.

This clonotype was detected ten times or more. The J gene is TRBJ1-1, the V gene TRBV20-1; no reliable D call. Germline CDR1 reads DFQATT; CDR2 reads SNEGSKA (reference sequence). V was clipped by 0 bases and J by 0 bases, with 5 bases between them. This CDR3 contains 13 residues. CDR3 DNA sequence: TGCAGTGCTAGAGATGGTCTGAACACTGAAGCTTTCTTT. It codes for CSARDGLNTEAFF.

As concerns this clonotype: A read error may account for a junction end that differs from germline. The V gene is TRBV6-4, the J gene TRBJ2-1, with TRBD2 identical over 9 bases. CDR3 length: 14 residues. Germline loops: CDR1 MRHNA, CDR2 SNTAGT. CDR3 sequence (DNA): TGTGCCACCAGTGTTAGCGGGGGCTACAATGAGCAGTTCTTC. Its protein is CATSVSGGYNEQFF.

J is TRBJ1-5 and V is TRBV19; 10 nucleotides line up with TRBD1. V dropped 7 bases and J dropped 6; count of bases not matched to a gene: 6. The CDR3 is 14 amino acids. CDR1 and CDR2 from the germline V gene are LNHDA and SQIVND (reference sequence). CDR3 protein: CASTPGQGFQPQHF. The DNA of the CDR3 is TGTGCCAGTACCCCGGGACAGGGGTTTCAGCCCCAGCATTTT.

Many counts were recorded for this clonotype. The chain is built from TRBV20-1 and TRBJ2-7, with 8 bases matching TRBD2. After removal of 2 bases from V and 1 base from J, the junction contained 13 bases not matched to a gene. From germline, CDR1 is DFQATT and CDR2 SNEGSKA (reference sequence). The CDR3 totals 17 residues. CDR3 nucleotides: TGCAGTGCTAGACCGGGAGGGGGGGGCGACGGATCCTACGAGCAGTACTTC. Its translation: CSARPGGGGDGSYEQYF.

This chain links TRBV6-1 with TRBJ1-6; D is possibly TRBD1 (5 bases). This CDR3 has 15 residues. The germline CDR1 and CDR2 sequences are MNHNS and SASEGT. The V gene lost 2 bases and the J gene lost 8 bases, with 13 bases spanning the gap. CDR3 residues: CASSEPGGGDSPLHF. The CDR3 coding sequence is TGTGCCAGCAGTGAACCCGGAGGAGGGGATTCACCCCTCCACTTT.

The rearrangement uses TRBV7-9 and TRBJ1-2; D is uncertain. Per germline, CDR1 SEHNR and CDR2 FQNEAQ (reference sequence). The germline V and J ends were trimmed by 2 bases and 0 bases, with 7 bases remaining between them. The CDR3 spans 14 residues. Written as DNA, the CDR3 is TGTGCCAGCAGCTTATTTACAGCTAACTATGGCTACACCTTC. This translates into CASSLFTANYGYTF.

The chain is built from TRBV5-1 and TRBJ1-1; D remains ambiguous. The CDR3 has 15 residues. With 4 bases removed from V and 0 bases from J, the gap between germline ends came to 13 bases. Germline V lookup: CDR1 SGHRS, CDR2 YFSETQ. CDR3 nucleotides: TGCGCCAGCAGCCTTTACCCAGCTATGAACACTGAAGCTTTCTTT. Translating it yields CASSLYPAMNTEAFF.

This clonotype was counted many times. This rearrangement joins TRBV13 to TRBJ2-3; 9 bases line up with TRBD1. Trimming cost V 8 bases and J 2 bases; bases outside gene matches: 5. The CDR3 runs to 14 residues. Germline-derived CDR1 and CDR2 are PRHDT and FYEKMQ (reference sequence). CDR3 residues: CASRDRVNTDTQYF. The CDR3, as DNA: TGTGCCAGCCGGGACAGGGTGAACACAGATACGCAGTATTTT.

The V gene is TRBV6-1, the J gene TRBJ1-4, with 8 nucleotides matching TRBD1. The CDR3 extends over 16 amino acids. Germline V CDR1 and CDR2: MNHNS, SASEGT. The ends lost 5 bases at V and 0 bases at J; junction bases unmatched: 5. CDR3 region: CASSRTGLATNEKLFF. DNA of the CDR3: TGTGCCAGCAGTAGGACAGGGCTTGCAACTAATGAAAAACTGTTTTTT.

This clonotype occurred a few times. The chain combines TRBV12-3 or TRBV12-4 with TRBJ1-3; 9 nucleotides line up with TRBD1. Trimming at V came to 10 bases and at J to 0 bases, leaving 7 bases not matched to a gene. The CDR3 covers 15 residues. In DNA form, the CDR3 reads TGTGCCATCTGGACAGGGGCTCCCTCTGGAAACACCATATATTTT. Translation gives CAIWTGAPSGNTIYF.